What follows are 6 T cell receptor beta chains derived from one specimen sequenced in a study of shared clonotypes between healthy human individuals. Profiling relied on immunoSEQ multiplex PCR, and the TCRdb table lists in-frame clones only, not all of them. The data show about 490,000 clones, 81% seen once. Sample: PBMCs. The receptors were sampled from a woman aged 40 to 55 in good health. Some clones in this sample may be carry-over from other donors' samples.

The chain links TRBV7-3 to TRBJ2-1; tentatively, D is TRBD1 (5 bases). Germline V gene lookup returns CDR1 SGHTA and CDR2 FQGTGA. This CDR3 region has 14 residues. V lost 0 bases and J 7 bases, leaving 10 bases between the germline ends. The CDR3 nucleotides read TGTGCCAGCAGCTTAACCAGGGCAGTTAATGAGCAGTTCTTC. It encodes CASSLTRAVNEQFF.

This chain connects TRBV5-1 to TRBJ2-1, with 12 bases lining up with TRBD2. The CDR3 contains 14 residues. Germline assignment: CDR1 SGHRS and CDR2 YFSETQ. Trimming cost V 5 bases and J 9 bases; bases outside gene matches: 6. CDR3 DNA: TGCGCCAGCAGGACTAGCGGGAGCGGAAGTGAGCAGTTCTTC. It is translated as CASRTSGSGSEQFF.

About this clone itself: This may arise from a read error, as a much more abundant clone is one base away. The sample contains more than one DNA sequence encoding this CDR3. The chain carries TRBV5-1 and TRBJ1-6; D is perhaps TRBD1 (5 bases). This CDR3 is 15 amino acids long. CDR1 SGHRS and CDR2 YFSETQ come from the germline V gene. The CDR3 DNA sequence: TGCGCCAGCAGTTTGGCCTCAGGGTTTACTTCACCCCTCCACTTT. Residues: CASSLASGFTSPLHF. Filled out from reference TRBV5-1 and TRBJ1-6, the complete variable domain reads KAGVTQTPRYLIKTRGQQVTLSCSPISGHRSVSWYQQTPGQGLQFLFEYFSETQRNKGNFPGRFSGRQFSNSRSEMNVSTLELGDSALYLCASSLASGFTSPLHFGNGTRLTVT.

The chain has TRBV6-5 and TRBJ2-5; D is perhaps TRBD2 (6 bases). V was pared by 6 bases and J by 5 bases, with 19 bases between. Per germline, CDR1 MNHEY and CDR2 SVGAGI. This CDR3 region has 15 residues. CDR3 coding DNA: TGTGCCAGCAGACCCACCGGGACGGGGGTCGAGACCCAGTACTTC. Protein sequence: CASRPTGTGVETQYF.

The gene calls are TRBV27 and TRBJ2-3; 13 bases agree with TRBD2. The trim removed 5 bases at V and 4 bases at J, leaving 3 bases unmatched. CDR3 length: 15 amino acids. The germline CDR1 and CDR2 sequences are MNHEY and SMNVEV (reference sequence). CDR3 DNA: TGTGCCAGCAGTCGGACTAGCGGGAGTGCAGATACGCAGTATTTT. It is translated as CASSRTSGSADTQYF.

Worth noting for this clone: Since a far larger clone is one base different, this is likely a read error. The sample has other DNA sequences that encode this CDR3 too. Here the CDR3 reads CASSQGSSGSSYEQYF. The CDR3 region has the DNA TGTGCCAGCAGCCAGGGTTCAAGCGGGAGCTCCTACGAGCAGTACTTC. The V and J genes are TRBV4-2 and TRBJ2-7; 8 nucleotides line up with TRBD2. CDR3 size: 16 residues. V dropped 3 bases and J dropped 0; count of bases not matched to a gene: 7. The V gene's germline CDR1 is LGHNA and CDR2 YNFKEQ.